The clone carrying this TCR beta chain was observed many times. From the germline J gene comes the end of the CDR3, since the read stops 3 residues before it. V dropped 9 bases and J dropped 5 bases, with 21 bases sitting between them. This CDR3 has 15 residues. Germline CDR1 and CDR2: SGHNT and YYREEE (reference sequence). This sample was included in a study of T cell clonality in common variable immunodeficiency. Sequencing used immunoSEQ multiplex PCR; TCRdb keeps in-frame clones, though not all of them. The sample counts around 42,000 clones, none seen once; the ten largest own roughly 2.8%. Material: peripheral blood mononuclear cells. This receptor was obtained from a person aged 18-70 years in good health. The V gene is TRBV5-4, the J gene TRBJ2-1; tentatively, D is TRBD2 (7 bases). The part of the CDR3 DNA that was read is TGTGCCACCGAGTCGGGGGGCGGGATCCACAATGAG. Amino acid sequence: CATESGGGIHNE. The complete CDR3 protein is CATESGGGIHNEQFF.